The 10 T cell receptor beta chains below all came from one sample that was sequenced in a study of T cells in Graves' hyperthyroidism and ophthalmopathy. Authors of the study amplified TCR beta CDR3 regions from RNA transcripts. First-round RT-PCR targeting the TCR CDR3 was performed with the HTBI primer set. TCRdb independently ran MiXCR on the multiplex PCR reads; one entry per CDR3 protein. The sample contains hundreds of thousands of distinct CDR3 sequences, 30% to 40% of which appear only once. The source material was blood. The receptor set was obtained from a woman between 35 and 50 years old with Graves' hyperthyroidism.

This sequence joins TRBV12-3 or TRBV12-4 and TRBJ1-6, with a weak D call TRBD1 (5 bases). Trimming shortened V by 8 bases and J by 11 bases, and 16 bases separated the two germline ends. This CDR3 has 13 residues. The CDR3 DNA reads as TGTGCCAGCGGAAACCGGGACGTCCCACCCCTCCACTTT. This encodes CASGNRDVPPLHF.

This clonotype was seen many times. The gene calls are TRBV7-9 and TRBJ2-7; 7 bases are a match to TRBD1. The germline CDR1 and CDR2 sequences are SEHNR and FQNEAQ (reference sequence). The junction had 10 bases not matched to a gene; V was cut back by 5 bases and J by 0 bases. This CDR3 is 16 amino acids long. The CDR3 DNA follows: TGTGCCAGCAGCACCGTAGGGACAGTCCACTCCTACGAGCAGTACTTC. Its translation is CASSTVGTVHSYEQYF.

As regards this clonotype: The junction departs from the called germline gene at one end, perhaps through a read error. V and J are TRBV7-2 and TRBJ1-4; D is possibly TRBD1 (6 bases). This CDR3 spans 15 amino acids. Per germline, CDR1 SGHTA and CDR2 FQGNSA. The CDR3 DNA sequence: TGTGCCAGCAGCTTAGTAAGGGGGGTTAATGAAAAACCGTTTTTT. Residues: CASSLVRGVNEKPFF.

This clonotype was counted once. Being one base from a much bigger clone, this may be a read error. This chain uses TRBV7-9 with TRBJ1-1, with D possibly matching TRBD1 (5 bases). The V end lost 5 bases, the J end lost 1 base, and 14 bases lay between the germline ends. Per the germline V gene, CDR1 is SEHNR and CDR2 is FQNEAQ (reference sequence). CDR3 size: 15 residues. CDR3 sequence reads: CASSPTWDPNTEAFF. CDR3 sequence (DNA): TGTGCCAGCAGCCCCACCTGGGACCCGAACACTGAAGCTTTCTTT.

As for this clonotype: Given a much more abundant clone one base away, this may be a read error. This rearrangement joins TRBV5-5 to TRBJ1-4; TRBD1 is a possible D gene (5 bases). Germline CDR1 is SGHKS and CDR2 is YYEKEE (reference sequence). The CDR3 has 13 amino acids. The CDR3 sequence is CAGSLSRVEKLFF. CDR3 in DNA: TGTGCCGGCAGCTTGTCCAGGGTTGAAAAACTGTTTTTT. Supplemented by reference TRBV5-5 and TRBJ1-4, the full variable domain reads DAGVTQSPTHLIKTRGQQVTLRCSPISGHKSVSWYQQVLGQGPQFIFQYYEKEERGRGNFPDRFSARQFPNYSSELNVNALLLGDSALYLCAGSLSRVEKLFFGSGTQLSVL.

This clonotype was recorded many times. The chain couples TRBV10-3 to TRBJ2-5; 7 nucleotides match TRBD2. V trimming: 4 bases; J trimming: 3 bases; junction bases outside the gene matches: 8. The germline V gene has CDR1 ENHRY and CDR2 SYGVKD. The CDR3 runs 15 residues. For the CDR3, the DNA is TGTGCCATCAGTGGCACGGGAGGAGGGGAAGAGACCCAGTACTTC. This encodes CAISGTGGGEETQYF.

The chain is built from TRBV7-9 and TRBJ1-4; weak D call: TRBD1 (6 bases). Germline V gene data show CDR1 as SEHNR and CDR2 as FQNEAQ (reference sequence). CDR3 length: 18 amino acids. V lost 5 bases, J lost 3 bases, and 22 bases lay in between. CDR3 loop: CASSPYVWGRDSNEKLFF. The CDR3 region has the DNA TGTGCCAGCAGCCCCTATGTGTGGGGGCGCGATTCTAATGAAAAACTGTTTTTT.

This chain joins TRBV7-2 and TRBJ1-2; D unresolved. CDR1 SGHTA and CDR2 FQGNSA come from the germline V gene. V lost 5 bases and J lost 6, with 16 bases in between. This CDR3 region has 14 residues. CDR3 residues: CASSRPEGADGYTF. The CDR3 nucleotides read TGTGCCAGCAGCCGCCCTGAGGGCGCGGATGGCTACACCTTC.

The sample holds a few counts of this clonotype. The chain combines TRBV11-2 with TRBJ2-5; TRBD2 might be the D (6 bases). Trimming took off 5 bases at V and 1 base at J, with 11 bases between the two ends. CDR1 and CDR2 from the germline V gene are SGHAT and FQNNGV. The CDR3 is 14 amino acids. CDR3 coding DNA: TGTGCCAGCAGCGGGGGACTCCGCCAAGAGACCCAGTACTTC. Encoded protein: CASSGGLRQETQYF.

This clonotype has a count of ten or more. The rearrangement joins TRBV10-3 to TRBJ2-5, with D unclear. This CDR3 comprises 11 residues. The germline V gene has CDR1 ENHRY and CDR2 SYGVKD. The V and J ends lost 8 bases and 5 bases respectively, with 9 bases between them. CDR3 loop: CAIGRPETQYF. For the CDR3, the DNA is TGTGCCATCGGCCGACCGGAGACCCAGTACTTC.